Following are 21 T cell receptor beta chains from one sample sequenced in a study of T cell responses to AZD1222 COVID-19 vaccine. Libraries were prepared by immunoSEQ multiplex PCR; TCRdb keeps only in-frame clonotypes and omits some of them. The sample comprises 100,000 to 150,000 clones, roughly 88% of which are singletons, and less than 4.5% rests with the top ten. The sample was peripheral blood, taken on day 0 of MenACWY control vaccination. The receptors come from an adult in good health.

The CDR3 region is CASSPETGLVQPQHF. The CDR3 nucleotides are TGTGCCAGCTCTCCAGAGACAGGGTTGGTCCAGCCCCAGCATTTT. The chain employs TRBV18 and TRBJ1-5, with 7 bases identical to TRBD1. Looked up from germline, CDR1 is KGHSH and CDR2 is LQKENI. J was trimmed by 7 bases and V by 6 bases; bases with no gene match: 12. CDR3 size: 15 residues.

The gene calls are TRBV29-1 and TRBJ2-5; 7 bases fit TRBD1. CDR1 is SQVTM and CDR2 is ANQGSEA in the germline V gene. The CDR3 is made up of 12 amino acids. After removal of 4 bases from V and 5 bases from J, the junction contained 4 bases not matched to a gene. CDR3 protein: CSVVWDSETQYF. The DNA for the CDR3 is TGCAGCGTTGTCTGGGACAGCGAGACCCAGTACTTC.

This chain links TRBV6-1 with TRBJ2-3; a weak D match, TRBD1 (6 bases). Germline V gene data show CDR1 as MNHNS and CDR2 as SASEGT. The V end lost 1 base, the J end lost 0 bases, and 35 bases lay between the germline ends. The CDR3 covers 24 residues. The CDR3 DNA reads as TGTGCCAGCAGTGAAGAAGAGATCGGACGGGCTGGCACAGGGCTATTATCTAGCACAGATACGCAGTATTTT. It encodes CASSEEEIGRAGTGLLSSTDTQYF.

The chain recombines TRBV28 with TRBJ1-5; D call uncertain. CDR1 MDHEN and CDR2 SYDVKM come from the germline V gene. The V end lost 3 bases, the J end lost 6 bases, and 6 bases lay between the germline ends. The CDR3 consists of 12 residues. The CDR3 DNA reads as TGTGCCAGCAGTTTTCATTCTCAGCCCCAGCATTTT. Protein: CASSFHSQPQHF.

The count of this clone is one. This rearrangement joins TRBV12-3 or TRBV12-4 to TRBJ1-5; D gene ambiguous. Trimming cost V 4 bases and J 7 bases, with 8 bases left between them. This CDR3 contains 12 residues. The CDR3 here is CASSSPGQPQHF. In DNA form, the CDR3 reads TGTGCCAGCAGTTCCCCCGGGCAGCCCCAGCATTTT.

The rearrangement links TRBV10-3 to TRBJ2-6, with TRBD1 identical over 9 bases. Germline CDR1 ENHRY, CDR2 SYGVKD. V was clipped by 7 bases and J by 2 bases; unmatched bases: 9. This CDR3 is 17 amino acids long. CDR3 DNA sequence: TGTGCCATCAAAGACCCCGGGACAGGGACTGGGGCCAACGTCCTGACTTTC. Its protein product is CAIKDPGTGTGANVLTF.

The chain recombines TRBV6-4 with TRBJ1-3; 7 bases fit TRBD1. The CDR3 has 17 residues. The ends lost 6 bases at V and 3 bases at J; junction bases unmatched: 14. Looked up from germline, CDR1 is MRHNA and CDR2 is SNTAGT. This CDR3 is CASRPPGATGLGNTIYF. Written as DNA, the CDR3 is TGTGCCAGCAGGCCACCTGGGGCGACAGGGCTTGGAAACACCATATATTTT.

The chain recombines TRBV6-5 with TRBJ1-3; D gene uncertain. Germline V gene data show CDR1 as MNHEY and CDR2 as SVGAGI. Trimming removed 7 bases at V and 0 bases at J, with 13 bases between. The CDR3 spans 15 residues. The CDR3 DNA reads TGTGCCAGCACCTCCCGCCTCATCTCTGGAAACACCATATATTTT. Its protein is CASTSRLISGNTIYF.

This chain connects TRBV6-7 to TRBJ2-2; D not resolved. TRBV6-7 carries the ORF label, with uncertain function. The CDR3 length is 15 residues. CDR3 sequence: CVGLTGVRFAGELFF. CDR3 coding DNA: TGTGTCGGCCTTACGGGTGTAAGGTTCGCCGGGGAGCTGTTTTTT.

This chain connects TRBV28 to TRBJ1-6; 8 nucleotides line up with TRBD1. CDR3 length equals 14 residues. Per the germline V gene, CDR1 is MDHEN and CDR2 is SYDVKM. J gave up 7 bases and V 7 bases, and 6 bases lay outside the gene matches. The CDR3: CASTMDRVNSPLHF. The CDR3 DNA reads TGTGCCAGCACCATGGACAGGGTGAATTCACCCCTCCACTTT.

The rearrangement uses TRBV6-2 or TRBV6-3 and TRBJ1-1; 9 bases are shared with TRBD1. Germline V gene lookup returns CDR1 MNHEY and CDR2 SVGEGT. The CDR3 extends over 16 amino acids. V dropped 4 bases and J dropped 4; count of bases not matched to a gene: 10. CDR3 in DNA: TGTGCCAGCAGTTCCACCCCGGGACAGGGAACCACTGAAGCTTTCTTT. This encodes CASSSTPGQGTTEAFF.

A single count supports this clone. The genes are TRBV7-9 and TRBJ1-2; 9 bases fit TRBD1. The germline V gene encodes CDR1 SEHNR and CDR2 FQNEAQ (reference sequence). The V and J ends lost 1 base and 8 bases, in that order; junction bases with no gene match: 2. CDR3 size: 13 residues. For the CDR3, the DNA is TGTGCCAGCAGCTTAGACAGGGGGCGAGGCTACACCTTC. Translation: CASSLDRGRGYTF. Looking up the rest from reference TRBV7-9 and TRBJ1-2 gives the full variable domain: DTGVSQNPRHKITKRGQNVTFRCDPISEHNRLYWYRQTLGQGPEFLTYFQNEAQLEKSRLLSDRFSAERPKGSFSTLEIQRTEQGDSAMYLCASSLDRGRGYTFGSGTRLTVV.

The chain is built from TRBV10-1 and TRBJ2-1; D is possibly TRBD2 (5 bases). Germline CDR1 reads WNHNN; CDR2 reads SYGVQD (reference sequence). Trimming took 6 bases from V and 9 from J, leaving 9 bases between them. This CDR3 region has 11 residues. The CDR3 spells CASSEGSEQFF. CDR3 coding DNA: TGCGCCAGCAGCGAAGGGAGTGAGCAGTTCTTC.

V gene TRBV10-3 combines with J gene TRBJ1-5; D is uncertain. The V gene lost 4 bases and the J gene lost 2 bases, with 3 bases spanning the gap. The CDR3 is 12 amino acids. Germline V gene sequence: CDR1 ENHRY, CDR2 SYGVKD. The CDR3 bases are TGTGCCATCAGTGCGGGCAATCAGCCCCAGCATTTT. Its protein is CAISAGNQPQHF.

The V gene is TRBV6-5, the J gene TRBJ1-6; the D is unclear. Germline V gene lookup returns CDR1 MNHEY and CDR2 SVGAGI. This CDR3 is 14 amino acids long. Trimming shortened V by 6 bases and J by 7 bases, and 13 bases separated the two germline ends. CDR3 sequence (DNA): TGTGCCAGCAGCAAGGGAAATATGAATTCACCCCTCCACTTT. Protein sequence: CASSKGNMNSPLHF.

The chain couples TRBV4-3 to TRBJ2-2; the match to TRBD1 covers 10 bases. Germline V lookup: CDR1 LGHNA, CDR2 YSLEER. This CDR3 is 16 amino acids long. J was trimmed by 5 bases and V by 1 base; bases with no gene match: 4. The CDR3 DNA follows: TGCGCCAGCAGCCAAGTCGACAGGGGGCCAACCGGGGAGCTGTTTTTT. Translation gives CASSQVDRGPTGELFF.

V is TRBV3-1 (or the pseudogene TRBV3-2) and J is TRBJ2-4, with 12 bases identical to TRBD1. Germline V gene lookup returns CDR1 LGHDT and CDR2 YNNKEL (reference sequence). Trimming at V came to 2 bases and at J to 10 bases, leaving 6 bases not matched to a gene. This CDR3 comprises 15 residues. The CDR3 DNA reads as TGTGCCAGCAGCCAAACGGGACAGGGGGCAGGGATTCAGTACTTC. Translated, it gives CASSQTGQGAGIQYF.

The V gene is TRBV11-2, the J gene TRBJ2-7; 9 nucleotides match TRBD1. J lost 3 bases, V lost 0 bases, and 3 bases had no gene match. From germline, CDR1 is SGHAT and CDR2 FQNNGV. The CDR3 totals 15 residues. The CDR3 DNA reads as TGTGCCAGCAGCTTAGAGGTGGGACAGGGCTACGAGCAGTACTTC. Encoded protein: CASSLEVGQGYEQYF.

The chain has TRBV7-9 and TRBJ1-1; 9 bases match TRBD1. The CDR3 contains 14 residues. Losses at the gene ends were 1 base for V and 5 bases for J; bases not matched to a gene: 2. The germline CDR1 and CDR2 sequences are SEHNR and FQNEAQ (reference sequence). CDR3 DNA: TGTGCCAGCAGCTTAGTACAGGGGGCAACTGAAGCTTTCTTT. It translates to CASSLVQGATEAFF.

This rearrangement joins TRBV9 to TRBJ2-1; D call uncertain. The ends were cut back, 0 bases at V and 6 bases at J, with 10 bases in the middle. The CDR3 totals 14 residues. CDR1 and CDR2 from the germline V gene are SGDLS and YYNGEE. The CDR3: CASSVETDGNEQFF. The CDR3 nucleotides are TGTGCCAGCAGCGTAGAGACGGACGGCAATGAGCAGTTCTTC.

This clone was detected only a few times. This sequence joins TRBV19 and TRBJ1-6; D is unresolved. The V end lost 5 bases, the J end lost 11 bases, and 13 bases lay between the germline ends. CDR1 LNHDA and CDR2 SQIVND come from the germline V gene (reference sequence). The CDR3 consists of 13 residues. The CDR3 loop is CASSANGLTPLHF. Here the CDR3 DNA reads TGTGCCAGTAGTGCTAACGGGCTCACACCCCTCCACTTT. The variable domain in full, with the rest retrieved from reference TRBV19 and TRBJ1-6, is DGGITQSPKYLFRKEGQNVTLSCEQNLNHDAMYWYRQDPGQGLRLIYYSQIVNDFQKGDIAEGYSVSREKKESFPLTVTSAQKNPTAFYLCASSANGLTPLHFGNGTRLTVT.